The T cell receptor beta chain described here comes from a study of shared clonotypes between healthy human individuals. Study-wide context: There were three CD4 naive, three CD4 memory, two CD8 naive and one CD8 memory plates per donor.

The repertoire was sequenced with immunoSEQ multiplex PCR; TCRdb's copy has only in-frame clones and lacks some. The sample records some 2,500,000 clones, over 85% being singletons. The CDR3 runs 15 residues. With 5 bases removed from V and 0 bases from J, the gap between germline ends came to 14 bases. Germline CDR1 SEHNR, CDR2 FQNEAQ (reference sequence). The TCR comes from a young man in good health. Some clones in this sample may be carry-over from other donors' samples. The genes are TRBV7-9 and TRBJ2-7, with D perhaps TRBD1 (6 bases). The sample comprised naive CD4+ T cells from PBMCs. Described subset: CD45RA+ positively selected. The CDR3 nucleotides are TGTGCCAGCAGCCCATCCGGGACACCCTCCTACGAGCAGTACTTC. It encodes CASSPSGTPSYEQYF.